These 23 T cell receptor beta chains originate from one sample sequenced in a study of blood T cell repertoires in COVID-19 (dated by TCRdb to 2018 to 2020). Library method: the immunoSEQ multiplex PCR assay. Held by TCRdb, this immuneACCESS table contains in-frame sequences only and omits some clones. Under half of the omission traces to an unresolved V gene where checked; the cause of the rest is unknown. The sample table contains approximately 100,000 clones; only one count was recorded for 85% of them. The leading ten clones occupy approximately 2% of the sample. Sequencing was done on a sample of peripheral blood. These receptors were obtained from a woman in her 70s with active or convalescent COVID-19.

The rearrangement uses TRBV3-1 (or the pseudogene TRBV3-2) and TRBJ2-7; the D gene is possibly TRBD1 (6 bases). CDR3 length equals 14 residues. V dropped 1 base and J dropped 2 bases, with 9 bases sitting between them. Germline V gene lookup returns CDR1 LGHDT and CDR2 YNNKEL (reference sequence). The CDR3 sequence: CASSQGGRPYEQYF. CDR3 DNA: TGTGCCAGCAGCCAAGGGGGGCGACCCTACGAGCAGTACTTC.

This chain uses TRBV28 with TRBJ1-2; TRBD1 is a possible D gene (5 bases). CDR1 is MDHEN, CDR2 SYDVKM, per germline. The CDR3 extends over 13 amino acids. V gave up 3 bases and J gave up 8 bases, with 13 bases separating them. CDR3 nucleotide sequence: TGTGCCAGCAGTTTGACGCAGGGTGGCGGCTACACCTTC. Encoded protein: CASSLTQGGGYTF.

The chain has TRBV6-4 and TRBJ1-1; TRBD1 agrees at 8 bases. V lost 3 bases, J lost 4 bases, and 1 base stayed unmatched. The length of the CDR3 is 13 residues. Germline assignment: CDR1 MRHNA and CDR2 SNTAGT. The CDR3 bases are TGTGCCAGCAGTGAACAGGGGGGCACTGAAGCTTTCTTT. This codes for CASSEQGGTEAFF.

CDR3 DNA: TGTGCCAGCAGCTCACTAGCGGGGGGGATCAATGAGCAGTTCTTC. Encoded protein: CASSSLAGGINEQFF. The V and J genes are TRBV5-6 and TRBJ2-1; 13 bases agree with TRBD2. V gave up 3 bases and J gave up 6 bases; unmatched junction bases: 3. The CDR3 consists of 15 residues. Germline loops: CDR1 SGHDT, CDR2 YYEEEE. The variable domain in full, completed from reference TRBV5-6 and TRBJ2-1, reads DAGVTQSPTHLIKTRGQQVTLRCSPKSGHDTVSWYQQALGQGPQFIFQYYEEEERQRGNFPDRFSGHQFPNYSSELNVNALLLGDSALYLCASSSLAGGINEQFFGPGTRLTVL.

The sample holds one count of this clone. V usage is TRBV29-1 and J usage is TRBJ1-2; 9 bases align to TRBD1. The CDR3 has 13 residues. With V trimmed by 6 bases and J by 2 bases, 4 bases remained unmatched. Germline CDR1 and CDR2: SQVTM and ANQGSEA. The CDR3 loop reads CSVRDRENYGYTF. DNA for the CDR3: TGCAGCGTCAGGGACAGGGAAAACTATGGCTACACCTTC.

The CDR3 DNA reads TGTGCCAGCAGCCAAAGGGGCGGCTGGGAAAAACTGTTTTTT. This encodes CASSQRGGWEKLFF. This chain joins TRBV3-1 (or the pseudogene TRBV3-2) and TRBJ1-4; TRBD1 might be the D (5 bases). The CDR3 has 14 residues. CDR1 is LGHDT, CDR2 YNNKEL, per germline (reference sequence). V was cut by 2 bases and J by 8 bases, with 12 bases left in between.

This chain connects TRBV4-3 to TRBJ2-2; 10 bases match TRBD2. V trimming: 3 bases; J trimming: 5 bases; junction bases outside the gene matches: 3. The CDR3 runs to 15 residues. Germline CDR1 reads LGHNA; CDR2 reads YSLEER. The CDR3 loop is CASSQQTSGTGELFF. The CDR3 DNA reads TGCGCCAGCAGCCAGCAGACTAGCGGGACCGGGGAGCTGTTTTTT.

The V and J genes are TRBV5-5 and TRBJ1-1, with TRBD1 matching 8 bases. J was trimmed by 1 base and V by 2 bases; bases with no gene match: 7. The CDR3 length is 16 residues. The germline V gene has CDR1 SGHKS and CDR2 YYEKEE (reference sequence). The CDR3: CASSFGAGGRNTEAFF. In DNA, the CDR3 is TGTGCCAGCAGCTTCGGGGCAGGGGGCAGGAACACTGAAGCTTTCTTT.

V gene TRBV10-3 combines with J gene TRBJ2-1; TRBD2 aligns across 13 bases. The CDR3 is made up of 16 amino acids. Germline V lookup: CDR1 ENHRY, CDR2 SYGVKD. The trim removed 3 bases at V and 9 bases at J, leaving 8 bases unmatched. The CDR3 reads CAISEGLLAGGAEQFF. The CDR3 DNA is TGTGCCATCAGTGAAGGTTTACTAGCGGGGGGGGCTGAGCAGTTCTTC.

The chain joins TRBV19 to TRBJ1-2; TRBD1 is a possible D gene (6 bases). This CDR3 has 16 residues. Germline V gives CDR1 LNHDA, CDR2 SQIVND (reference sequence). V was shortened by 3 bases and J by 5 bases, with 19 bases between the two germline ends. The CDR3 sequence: CASSIGAGTTLYGYTF. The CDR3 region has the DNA TGTGCCAGTAGTATTGGTGCCGGGACAACACTTTATGGCTACACCTTC.

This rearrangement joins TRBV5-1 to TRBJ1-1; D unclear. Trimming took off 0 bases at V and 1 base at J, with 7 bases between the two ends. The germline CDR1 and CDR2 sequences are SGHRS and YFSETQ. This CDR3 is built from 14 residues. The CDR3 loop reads CASSLVAGNTEAFF. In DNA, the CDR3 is TGCGCCAGCAGCTTGGTGGCGGGGAACACTGAAGCTTTCTTT.

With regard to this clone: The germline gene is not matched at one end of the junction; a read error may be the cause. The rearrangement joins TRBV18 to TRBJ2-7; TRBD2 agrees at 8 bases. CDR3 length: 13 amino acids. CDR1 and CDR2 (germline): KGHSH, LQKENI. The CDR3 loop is CASSPIDGGAMHF. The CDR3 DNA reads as TGTGCCAGCTCACCAATCGACGGGGGGGCGATGCACTTC.

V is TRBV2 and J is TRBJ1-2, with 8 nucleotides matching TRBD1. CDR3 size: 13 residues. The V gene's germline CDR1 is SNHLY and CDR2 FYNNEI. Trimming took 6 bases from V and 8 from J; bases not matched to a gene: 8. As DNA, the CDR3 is TGTGCCAGCAGCGGACAGGGCGTAATCGGCTACACCTTC. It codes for CASSGQGVIGYTF.

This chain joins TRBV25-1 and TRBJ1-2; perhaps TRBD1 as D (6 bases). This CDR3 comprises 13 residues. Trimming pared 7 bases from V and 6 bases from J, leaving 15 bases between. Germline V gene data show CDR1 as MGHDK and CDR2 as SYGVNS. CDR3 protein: CASTSGTLDGYTF. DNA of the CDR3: TGTGCCAGCACCTCCGGGACATTAGATGGCTACACCTTC.

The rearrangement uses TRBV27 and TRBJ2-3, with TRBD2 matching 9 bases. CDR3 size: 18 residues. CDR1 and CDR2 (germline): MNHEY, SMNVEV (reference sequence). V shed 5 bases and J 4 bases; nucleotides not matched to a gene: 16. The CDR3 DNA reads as TGTGCCAGCAGTCGCGGGACTAGCCGGGCCGGCGGGTCAGATACGCAGTATTTT. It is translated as CASSRGTSRAGGSDTQYF.

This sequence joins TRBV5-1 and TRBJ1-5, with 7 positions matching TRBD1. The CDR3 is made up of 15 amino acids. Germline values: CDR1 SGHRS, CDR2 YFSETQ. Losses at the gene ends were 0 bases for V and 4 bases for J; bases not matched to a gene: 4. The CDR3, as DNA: TGCGCCAGCAGCTTGGCCTCAGGGGGGAATCAGCCCCAGCATTTT. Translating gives CASSLASGGNQPQHF.

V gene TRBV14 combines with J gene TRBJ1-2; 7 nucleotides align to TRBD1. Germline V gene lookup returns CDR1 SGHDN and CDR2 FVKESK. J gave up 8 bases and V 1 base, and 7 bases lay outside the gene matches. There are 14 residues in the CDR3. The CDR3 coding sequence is TGTGCCAGCAGCCAAGTTACCGGGACAGTCGGCTACACCTTC. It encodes CASSQVTGTVGYTF.

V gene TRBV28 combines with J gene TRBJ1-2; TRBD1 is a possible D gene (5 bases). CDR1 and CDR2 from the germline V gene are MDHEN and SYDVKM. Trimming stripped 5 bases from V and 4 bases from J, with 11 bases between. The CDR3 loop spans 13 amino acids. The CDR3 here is CASSGGTVYGYTF. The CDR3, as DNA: TGTGCCAGCAGTGGCGGGACGGTCTATGGCTACACCTTC.

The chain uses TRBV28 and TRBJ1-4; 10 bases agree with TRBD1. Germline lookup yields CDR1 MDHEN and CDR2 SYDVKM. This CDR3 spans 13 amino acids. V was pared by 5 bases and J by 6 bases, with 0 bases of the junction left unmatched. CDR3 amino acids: CASSDRGHEKLFF. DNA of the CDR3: TGTGCCAGCAGTGACAGGGGGCATGAAAAACTGTTTTTT.

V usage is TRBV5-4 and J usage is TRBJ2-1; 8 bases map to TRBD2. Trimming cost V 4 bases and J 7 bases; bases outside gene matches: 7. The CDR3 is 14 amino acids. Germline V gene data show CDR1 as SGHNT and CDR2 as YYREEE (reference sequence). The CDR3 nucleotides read TGTGCCAGCAGCCCACGCGGGGGGCAGAATGAGCAGTTCTTC. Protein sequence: CASSPRGGQNEQFF.

CDR3 in DNA: TGCGCCAGCAGCCCATATTGGTCGACTTCTAGCTCCTACGAGCAGTACTTC. It yields the protein CASSPYWSTSSSYEQYF. The chain links TRBV4-3 to TRBJ2-7; no reliable D call. With 4 bases removed from V and 0 bases from J, the gap between germline ends came to 19 bases. This CDR3 has 17 residues. Germline loops: CDR1 LGHNA, CDR2 YSLEER.

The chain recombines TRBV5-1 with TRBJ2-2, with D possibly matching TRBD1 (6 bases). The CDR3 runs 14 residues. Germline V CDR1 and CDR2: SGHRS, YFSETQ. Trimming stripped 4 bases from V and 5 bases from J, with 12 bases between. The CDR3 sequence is CASSLQTGTGELFF. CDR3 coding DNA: TGCGCCAGCAGCCTCCAGACAGGAACCGGGGAGCTGTTTTTT.

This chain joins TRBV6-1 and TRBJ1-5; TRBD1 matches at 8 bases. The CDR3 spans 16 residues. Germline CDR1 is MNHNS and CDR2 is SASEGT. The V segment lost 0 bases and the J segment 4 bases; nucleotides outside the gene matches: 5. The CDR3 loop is CASSEARTGWNQPQHF. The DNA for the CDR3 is TGTGCCAGCAGTGAAGCGCGGACAGGGTGGAATCAGCCCCAGCATTTT.